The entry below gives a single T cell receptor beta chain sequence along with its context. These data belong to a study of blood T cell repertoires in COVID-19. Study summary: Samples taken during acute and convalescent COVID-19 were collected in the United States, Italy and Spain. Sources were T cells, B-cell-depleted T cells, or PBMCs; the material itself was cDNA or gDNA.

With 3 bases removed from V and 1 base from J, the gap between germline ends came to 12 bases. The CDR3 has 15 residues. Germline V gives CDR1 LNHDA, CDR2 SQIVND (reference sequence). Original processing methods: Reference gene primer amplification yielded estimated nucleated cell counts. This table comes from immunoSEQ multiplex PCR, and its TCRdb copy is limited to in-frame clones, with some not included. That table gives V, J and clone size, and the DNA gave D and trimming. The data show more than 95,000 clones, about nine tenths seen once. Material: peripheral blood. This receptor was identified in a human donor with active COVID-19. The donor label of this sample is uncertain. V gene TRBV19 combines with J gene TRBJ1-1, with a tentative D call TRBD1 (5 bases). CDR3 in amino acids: CASSILGTRNTEAFF. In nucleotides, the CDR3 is TGTGCCAGTAGTATTTTGGGGACTAGGAACACTGAAGCTTTCTTT. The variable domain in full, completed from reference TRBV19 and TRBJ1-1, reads DGGITQSPKYLFRKEGQNVTLSCEQNLNHDAMYWYRQDPGQGLRLIYYSQIVNDFQKGDIAEGYSVSREKKESFPLTVTSAQKNPTAFYLCASSILGTRNTEAFFGQGTRLTVV.